A single sample is the source of the 30 T cell receptor beta chains below, sequenced in a study of spatial heterogeneity in lung cancer. For these TCRs, the target antigens are not known. Study-wide results and caveats: Mutation tallies in tumors tracked expanded intratumoral alpha and beta TCR counts.

One entry per CDR3 protein, called by TCRdb with MiXCR from the 5' RACE reads. In the table there are several thousand distinct CDR3 sequences, about 15% of which are singletons. Stated time point: sample taken at primary tumor resection. Sequenced here: lung tumor tissue, sampled at surgery. The receptors here all came from a female donor with early-stage non-small cell lung cancer.

This clonotype is large (0.1 to 1%) within its sample. The library was designed around alpha chains, so this beta chain is a stray read whose abundance carries little weight. The chain employs TRBV4-3 and TRBJ1-4, with TRBD1 identical over 8 bases. CDR1 LGHNA and CDR2 YSLEER come from the germline V gene. J lost 5 bases, V lost 4 bases, and 3 bases had no gene match. The length of the CDR3 is 14 residues. The CDR3 coding sequence is TGCGCCAGCAGCCGCCGGACAGGGAATGAAAAACTGTTTTTT. It translates to CASSRRTGNEKLFF.

A remark on this clonotype: This beta chain is an off-target read within a library intended for alpha chains, so its frequency means little. The rearrangement joins TRBV5-6 to TRBJ2-2; 8 nucleotides line up with TRBD1. With 1 base clipped from V and 4 bases from J, the junction kept 3 bases outside the gene matches. This CDR3 contains 15 residues. Germline values: CDR1 SGHDT, CDR2 YYEEEE. The CDR3 reads CASSLIDRGTGELFF. CDR3 nucleotide sequence: TGTGCCAGCAGCTTGATAGACAGGGGCACCGGGGAGCTGTTTTTT.

This clonotype is labeled as medium-sized (0.01 to 0.1%). A library prepared for alpha chains yielded this beta chain as an off-target read; its size is of little meaning. The chain recombines TRBV3-1 with TRBJ1-5; tentative D call: TRBD1 (6 bases). Germline V gene lookup returns CDR1 LGHDT and CDR2 YNNKEL (reference sequence). V was trimmed by 0 bases and J by 3 bases, leaving 15 bases between them. The CDR3 has 17 residues. The CDR3 here is CASSQDSTGSTNQPQHF. The DNA of the CDR3 is TGTGCCAGCAGCCAAGACTCAACAGGGTCAACCAATCAGCCCCAGCATTTT.

This clonotype was detected once. A library made for alpha chains picked up this beta chain off target, so its size means little. The J gene is TRBJ1-1, the V gene TRBV5-4; D is undetermined. CDR3 size: 12 residues. Germline V lookup: CDR1 SGHNT, CDR2 YYREEE (reference sequence). Trimming took off 2 bases at V and 1 base at J, with 3 bases between the two ends. The CDR3 loop reads CASSLQNTEAFF. CDR3 coding DNA: TGTGCCAGCAGCTTACAGAACACTGAAGCTTTCTTT.

This clonotype qualifies as medium-sized. The library was designed around alpha chains, so this beta chain is a stray read whose abundance carries little weight. J is TRBJ1-1 and V is TRBV20-1; the D gene is possibly TRBD1 (5 bases). The CDR3 has 18 residues. From germline, CDR1 is DFQATT and CDR2 SNEGSKA (reference sequence). With 3 bases removed from V and 1 base from J, the gap between germline ends came to 24 bases. CDR3 loop: CSASRWGREEWRNTEAFF. The CDR3 nucleotides read TGCAGTGCTAGTCGGTGGGGCAGGGAGGAGTGGAGGAACACTGAAGCTTTCTTT.

Of note for this clonotype: This beta chain appears as a stray read in a library generated for alpha chains; its size is not informative. This chain uses TRBV24-1 with TRBJ1-2, with TRBD1 identical over 8 bases. CDR1 and CDR2 (germline): KGHDR, SFDVKD. The junction had 14 bases not matched to a gene; V was cut back by 6 bases and J by 3 bases. This CDR3 is built from 17 residues. The CDR3: CATSPSQSLQGDYGYTF. The CDR3 bases are TGTGCCACCAGTCCCTCTCAATCGTTACAGGGGGACTATGGCTACACCTTC.

This clonotype was seen a handful of times. Because the library targeted alpha chains, this beta chain is an off-target read whose size means little. The rearrangement links TRBV29-1 to TRBJ2-3; D remains unclear. Germline CDR1 SQVTM, CDR2 ANQGSEA. V dropped 7 bases and J dropped 7 bases, with 9 bases sitting between them. The CDR3 is 10 residues long. CDR3: CSALHHTQYF. CDR3 DNA sequence: TGCAGCGCCCTACACCATACGCAGTATTTT.

This clonotype occurred many times. This beta chain is a stray sequence in a library constructed for alpha chains; its clone size is not meaningful. The rearrangement uses TRBV5-1 and TRBJ2-7; D is unresolved. The germline CDR1 and CDR2 sequences are SGHRS and YFSETQ. The CDR3 has 15 amino acids. V shed 0 bases and J shed 0 bases, with 10 bases lying between them. The CDR3 sequence is CASSLETLSSYEQYF. The CDR3 DNA reads TGCGCCAGCAGCTTGGAGACATTAAGCTCCTACGAGCAGTACTTC.

By share, this clonotype counts as medium-sized (0.01 to 0.1%). Little can be read into the size of this beta chain, an off-target read in a library designed for alpha chains. V gene TRBV6-1 combines with J gene TRBJ1-1, with no clear D. V shed 5 bases and J shed 3 bases, with 7 bases lying between them. Germline-derived CDR1 and CDR2 are MNHNS and SASEGT. The CDR3 totals 12 residues. CDR3 sequence (DNA): TGTGCCAGCAGTCGCCGGGACACTGAAGCTTTCTTT. This codes for CASSRRDTEAFF.

By share, this clonotype counts as medium-sized. This beta chain turned up in a library designed for alpha chains; as an off-target read, its abundance says little. The chain recombines TRBV5-4 with TRBJ1-1; D gene uncertain. The CDR3 extends over 13 amino acids. Germline V gene data show CDR1 as SGHNT and CDR2 as YYREEE (reference sequence). Trimming stripped 0 bases from V and 5 bases from J, with 8 bases between. Here the CDR3 reads CASSLVGRTEAFF. DNA of the CDR3: TGTGCCAGCAGCTTGGTTGGGCGGACTGAAGCTTTCTTT.

This clonotype was picked up many times. Because this beta chain is a stray read in a library intended to capture alpha chains, its abundance should not be given much weight. The chain has TRBV4-3 and TRBJ1-2; 7 nucleotides align to TRBD1. Trimming removed 1 base from V and 6 bases from J; junction bases left unmatched: 5. CDR3 length: 14 amino acids. Germline V gene lookup returns CDR1 LGHNA and CDR2 YSLEER. The CDR3 is CASSQASRGNGYTF. The DNA of the CDR3 is TGCGCCAGCAGCCAAGCTTCCAGGGGGAATGGCTACACCTTC.

In this sample, this clonotype is medium-sized (0.01 to 0.1%). As an off-target read in a library built for alpha chains, this beta chain has a frequency of little significance. In nucleotides, the CDR3 is TGCGCCAGCAGCCCGACAGGGGGAAAAGATACGCAGTATTTT. Amino acid sequence: CASSPTGGKDTQYF. V is TRBV5-1 and J is TRBJ2-3, with 9 bases matching TRBD1. Looked up from germline, CDR1 is SGHRS and CDR2 is YFSETQ. The V and J ends lost 4 bases and 5 bases, in that order; junction bases with no gene match: 5. This CDR3 spans 14 amino acids. The variable domain in full, with the rest retrieved from reference TRBV5-1 and TRBJ2-3, is KAGVTQTPRYLIKTRGQQVTLSCSPISGHRSVSWYQQTPGQGLQFLFEYFSETQRNKGNFPGRFSGRQFSNSRSEMNVSTLELGDSALYLCASSPTGGKDTQYFGPGTRLTVL.

By its share, this clonotype is large. Since it is a stray read in a library aimed at alpha chains, this beta chain has a size that is not meaningful. V usage is TRBV12-3 or TRBV12-4 and J usage is TRBJ1-2; D remains unclear. CDR3 length equals 13 residues. V was pared by 3 bases and J by 3 bases, with 8 bases between. CDR3 amino acids: CASSFHGDYGYTF. The CDR3 bases are TGTGCCAGCAGTTTCCACGGTGACTATGGCTACACCTTC.

A remark on this clonotype: This beta chain is a stray sequence in a library constructed for alpha chains; its clone size is not meaningful. This sequence joins TRBV3-1 and TRBJ2-7; D tentatively fits TRBD1 or TRBD2 (5 bases each). Germline V CDR1 and CDR2: LGHDT, YNNKEL (reference sequence). Deletions cut 2 bases from V and 6 bases from J, with 8 bases between. This CDR3 contains 12 residues. This CDR3 is CASSQLGREQYF. The CDR3 region has the DNA TGTGCCAGCAGCCAATTGGGACGCGAGCAGTACTTC.

This clonotype was observed a few times. This beta chain slipped into a library made for alpha chains as a stray read, so its size is not meaningful. The chain couples TRBV24-1 to TRBJ1-1; D unresolved. The ends were cut back, 7 bases at V and 1 base at J, with 9 bases in the middle. CDR3 length: 13 residues. Germline CDR1 reads KGHDR; CDR2 reads SFDVKD. The CDR3 coding sequence is TGTGCCACCAGGGGAGCGGGGAACACTGAAGCTTTCTTT. Translated, it gives CATRGAGNTEAFF.

This clonotype has at least ten counts. This beta chain was picked up by a library intended for alpha chains and is off target, so its count carries little meaning. The rearrangement uses TRBV24-1 and TRBJ2-1, with D possibly TRBD2 on 6 matching bases. The CDR3 has 15 amino acids. Per the germline V gene, CDR1 is KGHDR and CDR2 is SFDVKD. Trimming stripped 3 bases from V and 3 bases from J, with 11 bases between. The CDR3 nucleotides read TGTGCCACCAGTGATCCCGCCGGGGGCTACAATGAGCAGTTCTTC. It yields the protein CATSDPAGGYNEQFF.

This clonotype has a count of ten or more. The junction differs from germline at one of its ends, possibly a read error. The size of this beta chain means little, since it is a stray read in a library made for alpha chains. The rearrangement joins TRBV7-7 to TRBJ2-5; D remains unclear. The germline V gene has CDR1 SSHAT and CDR2 FNYEAQ (reference sequence). The length of the CDR3 is 13 residues. The CDR3: CASSRTLQETQYF. The DNA for the CDR3 is TGTGCTAGCAGCCGGACCCTGCAAGAGACCCAGTACTTC.

With respect to this clonotype: This beta chain was picked up by a library intended for alpha chains and is off target, so its count carries little meaning. The rearrangement uses TRBV6-5 and TRBJ2-7, with 15 nucleotides matching TRBD2. This CDR3 contains 19 residues. V dropped 6 bases and J dropped 0; count of bases not matched to a gene: 12. Per germline, CDR1 MNHEY and CDR2 SVGAGI. DNA for the CDR3: TGTGCCAGCAGCCCTTACCCCGGACTAGCGGGGGGGAACTCCTACGAGCAGTACTTC. It specifies CASSPYPGLAGGNSYEQYF.

This clonotype was found many times. The library was built for alpha chains, so this beta chain is an off-target read and its size means little. The chain links TRBV5-1 to TRBJ2-3; TRBD2 matches at 8 bases. The V gene end was trimmed by 4 bases and the J gene end by 5 bases; junction bases not matched to a gene: 12. CDR3 length equals 16 residues. CDR1 and CDR2 (germline): SGHRS, YFSETQ. Here the CDR3 reads CASSSSAGGNLDTQYF. CDR3 bases: TGCGCCAGCAGCAGCTCGGCGGGGGGCAACCTAGATACGCAGTATTTT.

This clonotype came up many times. A junction end diverges from the germline sequence, so it may reflect a read error. This beta chain is an off-target read within a library intended for alpha chains, so its frequency means little. The chain recombines TRBV7-9 with TRBJ2-5; 10 nucleotides line up with TRBD2. Germline V gene sequence: CDR1 SEHNR, CDR2 FQNEAQ (reference sequence). The CDR3 consists of 14 residues. This CDR3 reads CASSLAGVIETQYF. Here the CDR3 DNA reads TGTGCCAGCAGCCTAGCGGGGGTTATCGAGACCCAGTACTTC.

This clonotype qualifies as medium-sized. For a library built for alpha chains, this beta chain is a stray read; little rests on its size. The chain joins TRBV12-3 or TRBV12-4 to TRBJ1-5, with 8 positions matching TRBD1. There are 15 residues in the CDR3. V lost 6 bases to trimming and J lost 5 bases; unmatched junction nucleotides: 9. CDR3 DNA sequence: TGTGCCAGCAGCTACCGGGCAGGGGGCGATCAGCCCCAGCATTTT. This translates into CASSYRAGGDQPQHF.

This clonotype was observed many times. For a library built for alpha chains, this beta chain is a stray read; little rests on its size. The V call is TRBV9, the J call TRBJ2-5; 14 bases agree with TRBD2. This CDR3 is 17 amino acids long. The ends lost 4 bases at V and 2 bases at J; junction bases unmatched: 7. Germline loops: CDR1 SGDLS, CDR2 YYNGEE. Here the CDR3 reads CASSLGTSGGAQETQYF. DNA of the CDR3: TGTGCCAGCAGCCTGGGGACTAGCGGGGGTGCTCAAGAGACCCAGTACTTC.

By share, this clonotype counts as medium-sized. This beta chain is an off-target read within a library intended for alpha chains, so its frequency means little. The chain employs TRBV20-1 and TRBJ1-1, with D unresolved. V dropped 0 bases and J dropped 10 bases, with 15 bases sitting between them. Germline V lookup: CDR1 DFQATT, CDR2 SNEGSKA (reference sequence). CDR3 size: 13 residues. The CDR3 DNA is TGCAGTGCTAGAGAGGACTCCCTCGGGATAGCTTTCTTT. This codes for CSAREDSLGIAFF.

As to this clonotype: This beta chain lies outside the target of a library built for alpha chains; its clone size means little. The J gene is TRBJ1-2, the V gene TRBV19; 7 nucleotides agree with TRBD1. With V trimmed by 3 bases and J by 6 bases, 16 bases remained unmatched. The CDR3 runs 17 residues. The germline CDR1 and CDR2 sequences are LNHDA and SQIVND (reference sequence). CDR3 DNA: TGTGCCAGTAGTATTTCCACACCGACAGGGTGGTGGGATGGCTACACCTTC. This gives the protein CASSISTPTGWWDGYTF.

By share, this clonotype ranks as medium-sized (0.01 to 0.1%). This beta chain represents an off-target read in a library built for alpha chains; its size is of limited meaning. The V gene is TRBV3-1, the J gene TRBJ1-1; 7 bases are a match to TRBD1. Germline lookup yields CDR1 LGHDT and CDR2 YNNKEL (reference sequence). This CDR3 spans 14 amino acids. The V and J ends lost 4 bases and 5 bases, in that order; junction bases with no gene match: 7. The CDR3 spells CASSRVRGKTEAFF. The CDR3 DNA follows: TGTGCCAGCAGCCGAGTCAGGGGGAAGACTGAAGCTTTCTTT.

By share, this clonotype counts as medium-sized. This beta chain was picked up by a library intended for alpha chains and is off target, so its count carries little meaning. The chain uses TRBV18 and TRBJ2-6; D gene ambiguous. Germline V gene sequence: CDR1 KGHSH, CDR2 LQKENI. V lost 3 bases, J lost 16 bases, and 19 bases lay in between. The CDR3 loop spans 14 amino acids. The CDR3 reads CASSPGRGAPRLTF. The DNA for the CDR3 is TGTGCCAGCTCACCCGGACGTGGCGCCCCGAGGCTGACTTTC.

By share, this clonotype ranks as large (0.1 to 1%). Because this beta chain is a stray read in a library intended to capture alpha chains, its abundance should not be given much weight. The chain couples TRBV12-3 or TRBV12-4 to TRBJ2-6; D is perhaps TRBD1 or TRBD2 (5 bases each). This CDR3 spans 14 amino acids. V dropped 5 bases and J dropped 4 bases, with 9 bases sitting between them. CDR3 loop: CASSQGVGANVLTF. As DNA, the CDR3 is TGTGCCAGCAGTCAGGGAGTAGGGGCCAACGTCCTGACTTTC.

Judged by abundance, this clonotype is medium-sized (0.01 to 0.1%). This beta chain is off target for a library built for alpha chains, so its abundance means little. The chain recombines TRBV20-1 with TRBJ1-4, with TRBD1 matching over 11 bases. Germline V CDR1 and CDR2: DFQATT, SNEGSKA (reference sequence). The CDR3 contains 15 residues. The V segment lost 5 bases and the J segment 8 bases; nucleotides outside the gene matches: 10. For the CDR3, the DNA is TGCAGTGCTGGAGGGACAGGGGGGGTTCGAGAAAAACTGTTTTTT. Translating it yields CSAGGTGGVREKLFF.

In its sample, this clonotype ranks as medium-sized (0.01 to 0.1%). Because this beta chain is a stray read in a library intended to capture alpha chains, its abundance should not be given much weight. The rearrangement joins TRBV5-1 to TRBJ2-1; TRBD1 agrees at 8 bases. The CDR3 covers 15 residues. With 3 bases clipped from V and 4 bases from J, the junction kept 6 bases outside the gene matches. CDR1 and CDR2 (germline): SGHRS, YFSETQ. The CDR3 spells CASSSRQGSYNEQFF. The DNA of the CDR3 is TGCGCCAGCAGCTCTAGACAGGGGTCGTACAATGAGCAGTTCTTC.

This clonotype counts as medium-sized. This beta chain lies outside the target of a library built for alpha chains; its clone size means little. This sequence joins TRBV5-6 and TRBJ2-1, with D tentatively TRBD1 or TRBD2 (5 bases each). Germline V gives CDR1 SGHDT, CDR2 YYEEEE. CDR3 length equals 16 residues. Trimming took 2 bases from V and 8 from J, leaving 20 bases between them. The CDR3: CASSFPGRTLGDEQFF. The CDR3 coding sequence is TGTGCCAGCAGCTTTCCGGGACGAACACTAGGGGATGAGCAGTTCTTC.